This TCR beta chain comes out of a study of T cell responses to AZD1222 COVID-19 vaccine. The study's findings and limits: At 160-218 and 743-854, vaccine-associated CD4 TCRs were dominant, and they spanned spike. White British donors predominated, females outnumbered males, and clonal diversity was possibly underestimated.

For this clone: Its antigen is as yet unknown.

CDR1 and CDR2 from the germline V gene are SGHVS and FQNEAQ. CDR3 size: 16 residues. With 1 base removed from V and 5 bases from J, the gap between germline ends came to 14 bases. Pooled in the analysis were second doses at about 4 or about 12 weeks. Libraries were prepared by immunoSEQ multiplex PCR; TCRdb keeps only in-frame clonotypes and omits some of them. The sample holds roughly 77,000 clones, less than 95% seen once. Source: peripheral blood, taken 28 days after the second AZD1222 dose. This receptor was identified in an adult who received the AZD1222 COVID-19 vaccine. The chain combines TRBV7-8 with TRBJ2-2; the D gene is possibly TRBD1 (6 bases). The CDR3 nucleotides read TGTGCCAGCAGCTTAGGTGGGGGCCTTCTGACCGGGGAGCTGTTTTTT. This sequence encodes CASSLGGGLLTGELFF.